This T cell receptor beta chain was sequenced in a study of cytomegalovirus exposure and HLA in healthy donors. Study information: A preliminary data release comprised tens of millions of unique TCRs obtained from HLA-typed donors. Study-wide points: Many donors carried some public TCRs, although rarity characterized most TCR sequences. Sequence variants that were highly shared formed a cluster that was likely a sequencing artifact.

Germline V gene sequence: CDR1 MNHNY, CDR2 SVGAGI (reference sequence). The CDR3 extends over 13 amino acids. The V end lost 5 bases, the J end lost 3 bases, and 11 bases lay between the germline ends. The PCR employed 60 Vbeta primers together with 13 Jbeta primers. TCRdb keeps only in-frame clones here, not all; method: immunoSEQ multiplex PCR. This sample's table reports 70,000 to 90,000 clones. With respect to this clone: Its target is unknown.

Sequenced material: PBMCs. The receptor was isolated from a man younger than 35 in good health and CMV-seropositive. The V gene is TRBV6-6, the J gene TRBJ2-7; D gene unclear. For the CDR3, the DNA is TGTGCCAGCAGTAACCCCCAGGTCTACGAGCAGTACTTC. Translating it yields CASSNPQVYEQYF.